Each of the 32 T cell receptor beta chains below was sequenced from the same sample in a study of blood T cell repertoires in COVID-19. Produced via immunoSEQ multiplex PCR; TCRdb's table is partial and in-frame only. The sample has some 62,000 clones, over 60% seen once. The sample was peripheral blood. These receptors came from a human donor in a cohort sampled during active COVID-19.

The chain is built from TRBV20-1 and TRBJ2-5; the D gene is possibly TRBD1 (6 bases). The CDR3 spans 14 residues. Trimming stripped 3 bases from V and 5 bases from J, with 16 bases between. CDR1 is DFQATT, CDR2 SNEGSKA, per germline (reference sequence). CDR3 in amino acids: CSASWGPQGETQYF. The DNA of the CDR3 is TGCAGTGCTAGTTGGGGGCCCCAAGGGGAGACCCAGTACTTC.

The rearrangement uses TRBV10-3 and TRBJ1-5, with unresolved D. The CDR3 loop spans 13 amino acids. Germline loops: CDR1 ENHRY, CDR2 SYGVKD. Trimming took 4 bases from V and 1 from J, leaving 5 bases between them. The CDR3 region is CAISGESNQPQHF. DNA for the CDR3: TGTGCCATCAGTGGGGAGAGCAATCAGCCCCAGCATTTT.

The chain combines TRBV19 with TRBJ2-7; 9 positions match TRBD2. The CDR3 is 16 residues long. Germline CDR1 reads LNHDA; CDR2 reads SQIVND (reference sequence). Germline trimming cut 4 bases from V and 7 bases from J; bases unmatched to any gene: 14. The CDR3, as DNA: TGTGCCAGTAGTAAGTTCCTAGCGGGGAGTGTGTTTGAGCAGTACTTC. Translation gives CASSKFLAGSVFEQYF.

The chain carries TRBV7-8 and TRBJ2-7; no definite D call. Trimming took 2 bases from V and 5 from J, leaving 4 bases between them. The CDR3 has 11 amino acids. Germline assignment: CDR1 SGHVS and CDR2 FQNEAQ. The CDR3 region is CASSLKHEQYF. CDR3 nucleotides: TGTGCCAGCAGCTTAAAGCACGAGCAGTACTTC.

The CDR3 DNA is TGTGCCAGCAGTCCCGGGACAGGGAATGAGCAGTTCTTC. Translation gives CASSPGTGNEQFF. The rearrangement joins TRBV5-6 to TRBJ2-1, with 9 bases that match TRBD1. The ends lost 5 bases at V and 7 bases at J; junction bases unmatched: 4. CDR1 is SGHDT, CDR2 YYEEEE, per germline. The CDR3 loop spans 13 amino acids.

The chain joins TRBV30 to TRBJ1-6, with D tentatively TRBD1 (5 bases). V dropped 4 bases and J dropped 2 bases, with 9 bases sitting between them. Germline loops: CDR1 GTSNPN, CDR2 SVGIG (reference sequence). The CDR3 extends over 14 amino acids. This CDR3 is CAWTREPYNSPLHF. DNA of the CDR3: TGTGCCTGGACCAGGGAACCCTATAATTCACCCCTCCACTTT.

V and J are TRBV14 and TRBJ2-5; TRBD1 is a possible D gene (6 bases). V lost 3 bases and J 5 bases, leaving 13 bases between the germline ends. Germline V gene lookup returns CDR1 SGHDN and CDR2 FVKESK. There are 14 residues in the CDR3. CDR3 protein: CASSQGARSETQYF. The CDR3, as DNA: TGTGCCAGCAGCCAGGGGGCACGGAGTGAGACCCAGTACTTC.

This clone was seen a handful of times. The chain couples TRBV6-5 to TRBJ1-4; possibly TRBD1 for D (5 bases). The germline gives CDR1 MNHEY, CDR2 SVGAGI. CDR3 size: 11 residues. V lost 8 bases, J lost 13 bases, and 14 bases lay in between. CDR3 nucleotide sequence: TGTGCCAGCTACGGCGGGGGACGACTGTTTTTT. Its protein is CASYGGGRLFF.

The V and J genes are TRBV5-1 and TRBJ2-7; TRBD1 matches at 8 bases. V dropped 4 bases and J dropped 5; count of bases not matched to a gene: 23. CDR1 and CDR2 (germline): SGHRS, YFSETQ. The CDR3 runs 19 residues. The CDR3: CASSGGDRKTRPSLHEQYF. For the CDR3, the DNA is TGCGCCAGCAGCGGAGGGGACAGGAAAACCAGGCCCTCTCTGCACGAGCAGTACTTC.

DNA of the CDR3: TGTGCCAGCAGCTCCCCGGGACAGGGGGCGTGGGGGTACTTC. This codes for CASSSPGQGAWGYF. This rearrangement joins TRBV7-9 to TRBJ2-7; 12 nucleotides line up with TRBD1. J was trimmed by 12 bases and V by 4 bases; bases with no gene match: 10. The CDR3 has 14 amino acids. Germline V CDR1 and CDR2: SEHNR, FQNEAQ (reference sequence).

In this sample, this clone turned up a few times. V usage is TRBV10-3 and J usage is TRBJ1-3; D possibly corresponds to TRBD1 (6 bases). Germline CDR1 reads ENHRY; CDR2 reads SYGVKD. The V gene lost 4 bases and the J gene lost 0 bases, with 13 bases spanning the gap. The length of the CDR3 is 16 residues. This chain's CDR3 is CAISGQDSRSGNTIYF. The CDR3 bases are TGTGCCATCAGTGGCCAGGACAGCCGCTCTGGAAACACCATATATTTT.

V is TRBV2 and J is TRBJ2-3; D call uncertain. The V end lost 5 bases, the J end lost 5 bases, and 8 bases lay between the germline ends. The CDR3 runs 12 residues. CDR1 is SNHLY, CDR2 FYNNEI, per germline. CDR3 residues: CASSLLGDTQYF. CDR3 DNA: TGTGCCAGCAGTCTTCTAGGAGATACGCAGTATTTT.

This clone has only one observation. The CDR3 reads CATGTTQETQYF. The CDR3 region has the DNA TGTGCCACCGGGACAACTCAAGAGACCCAGTACTTC. This chain uses TRBV24-1 with TRBJ2-5, with D possibly being TRBD1 (6 bases). This CDR3 comprises 12 residues. Germline loops: CDR1 KGHDR, CDR2 SFDVKD. The V end lost 9 bases, the J end lost 2 bases, and 9 bases lay between the germline ends.

There are a few counts of this clone. The chain has TRBV12-3 or TRBV12-4 and TRBJ2-7; D perhaps matches TRBD1 (5 bases). There are 12 residues in the CDR3. V lost 3 bases to trimming and J lost 6 bases, with 9 bases between them. In DNA, the CDR3 is TGTGCCAGCAGTTTTGGGGCGCGCGAGCAGTACTTC. This translates into CASSFGAREQYF.

This clone was seen ten or more times. V and J are TRBV5-1 and TRBJ2-5; possible D gene TRBD1, 6 bases. The germline CDR1 and CDR2 sequences are SGHRS and YFSETQ. This CDR3 contains 17 residues. V lost 4 bases and J 1 base, leaving 20 bases between the germline ends. The CDR3: CASSRGPQGAVQETQYF. The CDR3 region has the DNA TGCGCCAGCAGCAGGGGCCCACAGGGCGCGGTCCAAGAGACCCAGTACTTC.

The count of this clone is one. This chain joins TRBV3-1 (or the pseudogene TRBV3-2) and TRBJ2-5; the D is unclear. Per germline, CDR1 LGHDT and CDR2 YNNKEL (reference sequence). This CDR3 is built from 15 residues. Trimming cost V 0 bases and J 2 bases, with 10 bases left between them. The chain's CDR3 is CASSQDVLSQETQYF. The CDR3 DNA reads TGTGCCAGCAGCCAAGATGTGCTATCTCAAGAGACCCAGTACTTC.

This chain links TRBV10-3 with TRBJ1-2, with D perhaps matching TRBD1 (6 bases). This CDR3 spans 16 amino acids. In germline, CDR1 is ENHRY, CDR2 SYGVKD. The V end lost 6 bases, the J end lost 4 bases, and 21 bases lay between the germline ends. The chain's CDR3 is CAISTTDRPMGYGYTF. The CDR3 DNA reads TGTGCCATCAGCACTACTGACAGGCCAATGGGCTATGGCTACACCTTC.

This rearrangement joins TRBV6-1 to TRBJ1-1; D is undetermined. Trimming removed 2 bases at V and 6 bases at J, with 10 bases between. The CDR3 runs 13 residues. In germline, CDR1 is MNHNS, CDR2 SASEGT. The CDR3 sequence is CASSESWAPEAFF. In nucleotides, the CDR3 is TGTGCCAGCAGTGAAAGCTGGGCCCCTGAAGCTTTCTTT.

This chain uses TRBV7-3 with TRBJ2-3; D is ambiguous. Germline V gives CDR1 SGHTA, CDR2 FQGTGA. This CDR3 spans 13 amino acids. Trimming pared 1 base from V and 4 bases from J, leaving 6 bases between. Here the CDR3 DNA reads TGTGCCAGCAGCTTAATTGGCCCAGATACGCAGTATTTT. Translation: CASSLIGPDTQYF.

V and J are TRBV27 and TRBJ1-3, with D possibly TRBD1 on 6 matching bases. Germline CDR1 MNHEY, CDR2 SMNVEV (reference sequence). Trimming removed 6 bases from V and 0 bases from J, with 12 bases in between. The CDR3 totals 15 residues. The CDR3 protein is CASRATGSSGNTIYF. The DNA for the CDR3 is TGTGCCAGCAGAGCAACAGGGAGCTCTGGAAACACCATATATTTT.

The V and J genes are TRBV10-2 and TRBJ2-3, with D perhaps matching TRBD2 (6 bases). The CDR3 length is 16 residues. V was trimmed by 2 bases and J by 2 bases, leaving 14 bases between them. The V gene's germline CDR1 is WSHSY and CDR2 SAAADI. CDR3 loop: CASSEGLLVATDTQYF. The CDR3 nucleotides read TGCGCCAGCAGTGAGGGACTACTTGTCGCCACAGATACGCAGTATTTT.

CDR3 region: CASSSSVIGWASRSYEQYF. CDR3 sequence (DNA): TGTGCCAGCAGCTCGTCTGTGATAGGATGGGCTTCCCGCTCCTACGAGCAGTACTTC. The chain is built from TRBV11-2 and TRBJ2-7; D not certain. The CDR3 sequence is 19 residues long. Deletions cut 4 bases from V and 0 bases from J, with 25 bases between. CDR1 and CDR2 from the germline V gene are SGHAT and FQNNGV.

This chain uses TRBV19 with TRBJ2-5; perhaps TRBD2 as D (7 bases). CDR1 LNHDA and CDR2 SQIVND come from the germline V gene (reference sequence). V shed 7 bases and J shed 3 bases, with 15 bases lying between them. The CDR3 has 14 amino acids. This chain's CDR3 is CASTPGGLEETQYF. DNA of the CDR3: TGTGCCAGTACACCCGGGGGGCTAGAAGAGACCCAGTACTTC.

The chain uses TRBV29-1 and TRBJ1-2, with 8 bases fitting TRBD1. This CDR3 has 13 residues. The germline V gene encodes CDR1 SQVTM and CDR2 ANQGSEA. V was clipped by 6 bases and J by 2 bases; unmatched bases: 5. This CDR3 is CSVNGQGNYGYTF. For the CDR3, the DNA is TGCAGCGTGAACGGACAGGGAAACTATGGCTACACCTTC. Complete variable domain (other parts from reference TRBV29-1 and TRBJ1-2): SAVISQKPSRDICQRGTSLTIQCQVDSQVTMMFWYRQQPGQSLTLIATANQGSEATYESGFVIDKFPISRPNLTFSTLTVSNMSPEDSSIYLCSVNGQGNYGYTFGSGTRLTVV.

The rearrangement joins TRBV7-9 to TRBJ1-3; D unclear. Germline CDR1 and CDR2: SEHNR and FQNEAQ (reference sequence). Trimming cost V 2 bases and J 0 bases, with 11 bases left between them. This CDR3 is built from 16 residues. The chain's CDR3 is CASSLIPTSSGNTIYF. The CDR3, as DNA: TGTGCCAGCAGCTTAATCCCCACGAGCTCTGGAAACACCATATATTTT.

The chain couples TRBV29-1 to TRBJ2-1; 13 bases are shared with TRBD2. The CDR3 has 16 amino acids. Germline CDR1 reads SQVTM; CDR2 reads ANQGSEA. The V segment lost 4 bases and the J segment 2 bases; nucleotides outside the gene matches: 5. CDR3 nucleotide sequence: TGCAGCGTTGCTGGGACTAGCGGGGATACCTACAATGAGCAGTTCTTC. Amino acids: CSVAGTSGDTYNEQFF.

The chain carries TRBV5-1 and TRBJ2-7; D might be TRBD2 (6 bases). CDR3 length equals 13 residues. V lost 6 bases and J lost 8, with 18 bases in between. Looked up from germline, CDR1 is SGHRS and CDR2 is YFSETQ. This CDR3 reads CASTLSGQGKQYF. In nucleotides, the CDR3 is TGCGCCAGCACCCTCAGCGGGCAGGGAAAGCAGTACTTC.

The rearrangement joins TRBV6-5 to TRBJ1-5, with 10 bases fitting TRBD1. Germline V gives CDR1 MNHEY, CDR2 SVGAGI. Trimming cost V 7 bases and J 2 bases; bases outside gene matches: 2. The CDR3 totals 14 residues. CDR3 loop: CASNGQGGNQPQHF. CDR3 coding DNA: TGTGCCAGCAATGGACAGGGGGGCAATCAGCCCCAGCATTTT.

Here the CDR3 DNA reads TGTGCCAGCAGCGTAGACCCCGGGGCTAGCGGCTTCACAGATACGCAGTATTTT. It yields the protein CASSVDPGASGFTDTQYF. This rearrangement joins TRBV9 to TRBJ2-3, with 7 bases fitting TRBD2. Germline V gene lookup returns CDR1 SGDLS and CDR2 YYNGEE. This CDR3 is 18 amino acids long. V was pared by 0 bases and J by 2 bases, with 12 bases of the junction left unmatched. The variable domain in full, completed from reference TRBV9 and TRBJ2-3, reads DSGVTQTPKHLITATGQRVTLRCSPRSGDLSVYWYQQSLDQGLQFLIQYYNGEERAKGNILERFSAQQFPDLHSELNLSSLELGDSALYFCASSVDPGASGFTDTQYFGPGTRLTVL.

The chain carries TRBV24-1 and TRBJ2-1, with a tentative D call TRBD1 (5 bases). CDR3 length: 14 residues. From germline, CDR1 is KGHDR and CDR2 SFDVKD. Deletions cut 8 bases from V and 5 bases from J, with 15 bases between. DNA for the CDR3: TGTGCCACCATGTCCGTGGACAAAAACAATGAGCAGTTCTTC. It yields the protein CATMSVDKNNEQFF.

The J gene is TRBJ2-1, the V gene TRBV4-1, with 8 bases identical to TRBD2. This CDR3 has 15 amino acids. V lost 0 bases, J lost 7 bases, and 5 bases stayed unmatched. Germline V gene sequence: CDR1 MGHRA, CDR2 YSYEKL. The DNA of the CDR3 is TGCGCCAGCAGCCAAGATGGACTAGCTGCAAATGAGCAGTTCTTC. It encodes CASSQDGLAANEQFF.

This clone appeared once. The rearrangement joins TRBV28 to TRBJ2-3; D possibly corresponds to TRBD1 (6 bases). The V end was cut by 4 bases, the J end by 3 bases, with 14 bases between. This CDR3 is 15 amino acids long. CDR1 is MDHEN, CDR2 SYDVKM, per germline. CDR3 loop: CASSSQGLDTDTQYF. The CDR3 region has the DNA TGTGCCAGCAGTTCACAGGGTTTGGATACAGATACGCAGTATTTT.